These 15 T cell receptor beta chains were sequenced from one sample in a study of PD-1 blockade in mismatch repair-deficient tumors. TCRdb's table, derived via immunoSEQ multiplex PCR, lists solely in-frame clones and lacks some. The sample includes about 100,000 clones, about four fifths of them seen just once. Sequenced material: peripheral blood, taken approximately 8 months after starting pembrolizumab. These receptors all come from an adult with mismatch repair-deficient cancer.

The chain links TRBV27 to TRBJ1-4; 7 bases are a match to TRBD1. CDR1 is MNHEY, CDR2 SMNVEV, per germline (reference sequence). The V and J ends lost 3 bases and 5 bases, in that order; junction bases with no gene match: 3. The CDR3 spans 14 residues. CDR3 protein: CASSFRDSNEKLFF. The CDR3 DNA is TGTGCCAGCAGTTTCCGGGACAGCAATGAAAAACTGTTTTTT.

The V call is TRBV10-3, the J call TRBJ1-2; no definite D call. Germline V gene sequence: CDR1 ENHRY, CDR2 SYGVKD. V was shortened by 10 bases and J by 8 bases, with 20 bases between the two germline ends. This CDR3 region has 13 residues. This CDR3 is CATRDPLSAGYTF. CDR3 nucleotide sequence: TGTGCCACCCGAGACCCATTATCCGCCGGCTACACCTTC.

The chain links TRBV13 to TRBJ2-7; a weak D match, TRBD2 (7 bases). Germline values: CDR1 PRHDT, CDR2 FYEKMQ (reference sequence). V lost 6 bases to trimming and J lost 4 bases, with 19 bases between them. CDR3 length: 15 residues. CDR3 DNA: TGTGCCAGCAGTTGGGGGGGGCCTAGCGGTTACGAGCAGTACTTC. Its translation: CASSWGGPSGYEQYF.

This clone was recorded once. The rearrangement uses TRBV9 and TRBJ2-6, with D perhaps matching TRBD2 (5 bases). The germline V gene has CDR1 SGDLS and CDR2 YYNGEE. The length of the CDR3 is 18 residues. Trimming stripped 3 bases from V and 4 bases from J, with 20 bases between. CDR3 sequence (DNA): TGTGCCAGCAGCGCTACTACGGTGGGAGTGGTCGGGGCCAACGTCCTGACTTTC. Translating it yields CASSATTVGVVGANVLTF.

The rearrangement links TRBV2 to TRBJ1-1; D is unclear. The CDR3 sequence is 12 residues long. Germline V gene data show CDR1 as SNHLY and CDR2 as FYNNEI. Trimming pared 6 bases from V and 1 base from J, leaving 6 bases between. Written as DNA, the CDR3 is TGTGCCAGCAGGGCGGGGAACACTGAAGCTTTCTTT. Translating gives CASRAGNTEAFF. The full variable domain, completed using reference TRBV2 and TRBJ1-1, is EPEVTQTPSHQVTQMGQEVILRCVPISNHLYFYWYRQILGQKVEFLVSFYNNEISEKSEIFDDQFSVERPDGSNFTLKIRSTKLEDSAMYFCASRAGNTEAFFGQGTRLTVV.

J is TRBJ2-1 and V is TRBV9, with TRBD2 matching 10 bases. CDR3 length: 15 residues. CDR1 is SGDLS, CDR2 YYNGEE, per germline. After removal of 3 bases from V and 5 bases from J, the junction contained 5 bases not matched to a gene. The CDR3 reads CASSAGTSEDNEQFF. The CDR3 nucleotides are TGTGCCAGCAGCGCGGGGACTAGCGAGGACAATGAGCAGTTCTTC. Looking up the rest from reference TRBV9 and TRBJ2-1 gives the full variable domain: DSGVTQTPKHLITATGQRVTLRCSPRSGDLSVYWYQQSLDQGLQFLIQYYNGEERAKGNILERFSAQQFPDLHSELNLSSLELGDSALYFCASSAGTSEDNEQFFGPGTRLTVL.

The gene calls are TRBV10-3 and TRBJ2-1, with 9 bases matching TRBD1. The CDR3 length is 15 residues. The V and J ends lost 2 bases and 5 bases, in that order; junction bases with no gene match: 4. Germline V gives CDR1 ENHRY, CDR2 SYGVKD. This CDR3 is CAISERGTGNNEQFF. The CDR3 region has the DNA TGTGCCATCAGTGAGAGGGGGACAGGGAACAATGAGCAGTTCTTC.

V usage is TRBV7-2 and J usage is TRBJ2-2; tentative D call: TRBD2 (6 bases). There are 13 residues in the CDR3. Germline lookup yields CDR1 SGHTA and CDR2 FQGNSA. Trimming stripped 0 bases from V and 14 bases from J, with 13 bases between. The CDR3 reads CASSLARGRVLFF. CDR3 nucleotides: TGTGCCAGCAGCTTAGCGCGGGGACGGGTCCTGTTTTTT.

CDR3 loop: CASSERAGLSYGYTF. DNA of the CDR3: TGTGCCAGCAGTGAAAGGGCAGGGTTATCCTATGGCTACACCTTC. The genes are TRBV6-4 and TRBJ1-2; D is perhaps TRBD1 (5 bases). The CDR3 has 15 residues. Trimming took 3 bases from V and 4 from J, leaving 15 bases between them. CDR1 is MRHNA and CDR2 is SNTAGT in the germline V gene.

The gene calls are TRBV11-2 and TRBJ2-2, with D possibly being TRBD2 (5 bases). In germline, CDR1 is SGHAT, CDR2 FQNNGV. The CDR3 loop spans 13 amino acids. V lost 3 bases, J lost 7 bases, and 9 bases lay in between. DNA of the CDR3: TGTGCCAGCAGCTTGGACTTGGGCGGGGAGCTGTTTTTT. As protein: CASSLDLGGELFF.

The V call is TRBV9, the J call TRBJ2-1; the D gene is possibly TRBD2 (5 bases). Trimming removed 3 bases from V and 0 bases from J, with 16 bases in between. This CDR3 region has 17 residues. Germline V gives CDR1 SGDLS, CDR2 YYNGEE. The CDR3 DNA reads TGTGCCAGCAGCGCGGGATTGGATGTGAGCTCCTACAATGAGCAGTTCTTC. Its protein is CASSAGLDVSSYNEQFF. Filled out from reference TRBV9 and TRBJ2-1, the complete variable domain reads DSGVTQTPKHLITATGQRVTLRCSPRSGDLSVYWYQQSLDQGLQFLIQYYNGEERAKGNILERFSAQQFPDLHSELNLSSLELGDSALYFCASSAGLDVSSYNEQFFGPGTRLTVL.

V and J are TRBV5-1 and TRBJ1-1, with D unresolved. V was trimmed by 0 bases and J by 1 base, leaving 7 bases between them. The germline V gene encodes CDR1 SGHRS and CDR2 YFSETQ. The CDR3 has 14 amino acids. The CDR3 loop is CASSLVGQNTEAFF. The CDR3 DNA follows: TGCGCCAGCAGCTTGGTAGGTCAGAACACTGAAGCTTTCTTT.

This chain links TRBV5-4 with TRBJ1-2, with D possibly matching TRBD1 (6 bases). With 0 bases removed from V and 5 bases from J, the gap between germline ends came to 11 bases. CDR3 size: 14 residues. CDR1 SGHNT and CDR2 YYREEE come from the germline V gene (reference sequence). CDR3 protein: CASSLVGTRYGYTF. For the CDR3, the DNA is TGTGCCAGCAGCTTGGTGGGGACACGATATGGCTACACCTTC.

The chain has TRBV18 and TRBJ2-1; a weak D match, TRBD1 (5 bases). Trimming left V 2 bases short and J 0 bases short, with 8 bases between. CDR1 is KGHSH, CDR2 LQKENI, per germline. CDR3 length equals 15 residues. The CDR3 loop reads CASSPKDSSYNEQFF. Here the CDR3 DNA reads TGTGCCAGCTCACCAAAAGACAGCTCCTACAATGAGCAGTTCTTC.

The chain links TRBV7-8 to TRBJ2-1, with TRBD2 matching 10 bases. The V and J ends lost 2 bases and 5 bases, in that order; junction bases with no gene match: 0. Looked up from germline, CDR1 is SGHVS and CDR2 is FQNEAQ. The CDR3 is 14 amino acids. CDR3 loop: CASSLLAGDNEQFF. CDR3 nucleotides: TGTGCCAGCAGCTTACTAGCGGGAGACAATGAGCAGTTCTTC.